This passage covers 14 T cell receptor beta chains from one sample sequenced in a study of shared clonotypes between healthy human individuals. Only in-frame clones appear in the TCRdb table, and some are missing; sequencing was by immunoSEQ multiplex PCR. The sample holds over 2 million clones, 85% to 95% seen once. Terminally differentiated effector memory CD45RA+ cells were excluded by CCR7 positive selection of CD45RO-negative cells. What was sequenced was naive CD8+ T cells sorted from blood. The receptors were sampled from a man aged 18 to 29 in good health.

This sequence joins TRBV7-9 and TRBJ1-1, with TRBD1 matching 8 bases. The CDR3 extends over 15 amino acids. CDR1 and CDR2 from the germline V gene are SEHNR and FQNEAQ (reference sequence). J gave up 1 base and V 8 bases, and 9 bases lay outside the gene matches. CDR3 in DNA: TGTGCCAGCGGAGAAACAGGGGGTCGGAACACTGAAGCTTTCTTT. It specifies CASGETGGRNTEAFF.

The chain has TRBV6-5 and TRBJ1-2; D is ambiguous. The CDR3 sequence is 15 residues long. V was pared by 0 bases and J by 2 bases, with 10 bases between. Germline V gene data show CDR1 as MNHEY and CDR2 as SVGAGI. The CDR3 DNA reads TGTGCCAGCAGTTACTCAGGGTTTGCAAACTATGGCTACACCTTC. Translation: CASSYSGFANYGYTF.

As for this clone: The sample has other DNA sequences that encode this CDR3 too. The rearrangement uses TRBV30 and TRBJ1-1; TRBD1 is a possible D gene (6 bases). Per germline, CDR1 GTSNPN and CDR2 SVGIG (reference sequence). This CDR3 comprises 13 residues. Trimming removed 0 bases from V and 4 bases from J, with 9 bases in between. The CDR3 DNA sequence: TGTGCCTGGAGTGTCGGGGGCCGCACTGAAGCTTTCTTT. It yields the protein CAWSVGGRTEAFF. The complete variable domain, with remaining parts taken from reference TRBV30 and TRBJ1-1, reads SQTIHQWPATLVQPVGSPLSLECTVEGTSNPNLYWYRQAAGRGLQLLFYSVGIGQISSEVPQNLSASRPQDRQFILSSKKLLLSDSGFYLCAWSVGGRTEAFFGQGTRLTVV.

This clone has a single count. The chain is built from TRBV15 and TRBJ1-1; D gene ambiguous. This CDR3 has 15 residues. Looked up from germline, CDR1 is LNHNV and CDR2 is YYDKDF (reference sequence). V was pared by 3 bases and J by 2 bases, with 13 bases between. Here the CDR3 reads CATSSGIGRNTEAFF. As DNA, the CDR3 is TGTGCCACCAGCAGTGGTATTGGGCGCAACACTGAAGCTTTCTTT.

The V gene is TRBV30, the J gene TRBJ2-3, with 7 bases fitting TRBD1. Per germline, CDR1 GTSNPN and CDR2 SVGIG (reference sequence). The CDR3 extends over 15 amino acids. V lost 0 bases to trimming and J lost 2 bases; unmatched junction nucleotides: 5. The CDR3 spells CAWSVGQENTDTQYF. The CDR3 DNA is TGTGCCTGGAGTGTAGGACAGGAGAACACAGATACGCAGTATTTT.

The chain carries TRBV27 and TRBJ2-5, with 7 bases aligning to TRBD2. Trimming removed 5 bases from V and 5 bases from J; junction bases left unmatched: 14. The germline gives CDR1 MNHEY, CDR2 SMNVEV (reference sequence). The CDR3 is 16 amino acids. The DNA of the CDR3 is TGTGCCAGCAGTCCTTCTCGGGGGGAGATTGTTGAGACCCAGTACTTC. It specifies CASSPSRGEIVETQYF.

The chain joins TRBV5-8 to TRBJ1-1; D remains unclear. The CDR3 spans 13 residues. V was shortened by 0 bases and J by 5 bases, with 8 bases between the two germline ends. CDR1 and CDR2 from the germline V gene are SGHTS and YDEGEE. CDR3 residues: CASSLGFSTEAFF. For the CDR3, the DNA is TGTGCCAGCAGCTTGGGATTTTCTACTGAAGCTTTCTTT.

CDR3 bases: TGTGCCAGCAGTCTAGGGGCCCCGTCATCTGAAGCTTTCTTT. This sequence encodes CASSLGAPSSEAFF. V usage is TRBV28 and J usage is TRBJ1-1; possible D gene TRBD1, 5 bases. Trimming took 5 bases from V and 6 from J, leaving 16 bases between them. Looked up from germline, CDR1 is MDHEN and CDR2 is SYDVKM. This CDR3 is 14 amino acids long. Using reference TRBV28 and TRBJ1-1 for the parts outside the CDR3, the full variable domain is DVKVTQSSRYLVKRTGEKVFLECVQDMDHENMFWYRQDPGLGLRLIYFSYDVKMKEKGDIPEGYSVSREKKERFSLILESASTNQTSMYLCASSLGAPSSEAFFGQGTRLTVV.

The chain couples TRBV11-2 to TRBJ2-3; TRBD1 matches 10 bases. V shed 5 bases and J 4 bases; nucleotides not matched to a gene: 9. The V gene's germline CDR1 is SGHAT and CDR2 FQNNGV. The length of the CDR3 is 16 residues. The DNA of the CDR3 is TGTGCCAGCAGCACCCCGACAGGGGGCGCAGCAGATACGCAGTATTTT. This encodes CASSTPTGGAADTQYF.

This clone was seen once. V is TRBV6-6 and J is TRBJ1-5, with a weak D call TRBD1 (6 bases). Germline V gene data show CDR1 as MNHNY and CDR2 as SVGAGI (reference sequence). The CDR3 totals 14 residues. V lost 2 bases to trimming and J lost 3 bases, with 8 bases between them. The CDR3 spells CASSYRGINQPQHF. The CDR3 coding sequence is TGTGCCAGCAGTTACAGGGGGATCAATCAGCCCCAGCATTTT.

V gene TRBV4-3 combines with J gene TRBJ2-2; D not certain. Germline values: CDR1 LGHNA, CDR2 YSLEER. The CDR3 is 15 residues long. V gave up 4 bases and J gave up 4 bases, with 13 bases separating them. CDR3 loop: CASSRSTSGTGELFF. CDR3 nucleotides: TGCGCCAGCAGCCGATCCACTTCCGGCACCGGGGAGCTGTTTTTT.

The chain links TRBV7-2 to TRBJ1-1; D is unclear. This CDR3 is 12 amino acids long. In germline, CDR1 is SGHTA, CDR2 FQGNSA. Trimming took off 5 bases at V and 5 bases at J, with 9 bases between the two ends. CDR3 region: CASSALGTEAFF. DNA for the CDR3: TGTGCCAGCAGCGCCCTGGGTACTGAAGCTTTCTTT.

The chain joins TRBV2 to TRBJ2-7; 8 nucleotides match TRBD2. This CDR3 has 13 residues. Losses at the gene ends were 6 bases for V and 3 bases for J; bases not matched to a gene: 4. The germline CDR1 and CDR2 sequences are SNHLY and FYNNEI. The CDR3 nucleotides are TGTGCCAGCAGAGGTAGCGGGGACTACGAGCAGTACTTC. This gives the protein CASRGSGDYEQYF.

A word on this clone: Additional DNA sequences in this sample encode the identical CDR3. The genes are TRBV5-4 and TRBJ2-7; 11 nucleotides agree with TRBD2. Germline V CDR1 and CDR2: SGHNT, YYREEE (reference sequence). J was trimmed by 4 bases and V by 0 bases; bases with no gene match: 3. CDR3 length equals 15 residues. The CDR3 reads CASSLGTSGSYEQYF. The CDR3 DNA sequence: TGTGCCAGCAGCTTGGGCACTAGCGGGAGTTACGAGCAGTACTTC. The entire variable domain, with the rest obtained from reference TRBV5-4 and TRBJ2-7, is as follows: ETGVTQSPTHLIKTRGQQVTLRCSSQSGHNTVSWYQQALGQGPQFIFQYYREEENGRGNFPPRFSGLQFPNYSSELNVNALELDDSALYLCASSLGTSGSYEQYFGPGTRLTVT.